This TCR beta chain was profiled in a study of shared clonotypes between healthy human individuals. Whole-study results and caveats: Against clonotypes common to all four donors, non-shared ones had lower generation probabilities.

Trimming cost V 1 base and J 3 bases, with 11 bases left between them. The CDR3 runs 15 residues. Germline V gene data show CDR1 as SGHVS and CDR2 as FQNEAQ. As for this clone: As yet, its antigen is unknown.

The data were produced by immunoSEQ multiplex PCR, yet TCRdb's version contains in-frame clones alone and is incomplete. Of a few million clones listed, around 94% are singletons. The specimen sequenced was naive CD4+ T cells sorted from blood. As to subset: CD45RA+ positively selected. The receptor was derived from a man aged 18 to 29 in good health. The chain recombines TRBV7-8 with TRBJ2-3; no reliable D call. The DNA for the CDR3 is TGTGCCAGCAGCTTAGGGCGCGGTCCTACAGATACGCAGTATTTT. Its protein is CASSLGRGPTDTQYF.